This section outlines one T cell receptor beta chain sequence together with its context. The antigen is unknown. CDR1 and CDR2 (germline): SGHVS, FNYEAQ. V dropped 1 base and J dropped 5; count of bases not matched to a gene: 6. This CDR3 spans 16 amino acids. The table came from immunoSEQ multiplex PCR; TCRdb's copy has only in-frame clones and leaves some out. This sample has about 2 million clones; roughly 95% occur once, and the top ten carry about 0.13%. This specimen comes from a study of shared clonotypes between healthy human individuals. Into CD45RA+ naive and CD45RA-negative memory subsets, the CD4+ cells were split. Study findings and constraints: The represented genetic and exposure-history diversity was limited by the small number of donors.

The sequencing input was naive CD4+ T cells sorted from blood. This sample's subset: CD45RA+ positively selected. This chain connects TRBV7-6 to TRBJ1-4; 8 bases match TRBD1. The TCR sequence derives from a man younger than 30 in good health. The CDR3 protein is CASSLVPGQGNEKLFF. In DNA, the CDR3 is TGTGCCAGCAGCTTAGTCCCCGGACAGGGCAATGAAAAACTGTTTTTT.